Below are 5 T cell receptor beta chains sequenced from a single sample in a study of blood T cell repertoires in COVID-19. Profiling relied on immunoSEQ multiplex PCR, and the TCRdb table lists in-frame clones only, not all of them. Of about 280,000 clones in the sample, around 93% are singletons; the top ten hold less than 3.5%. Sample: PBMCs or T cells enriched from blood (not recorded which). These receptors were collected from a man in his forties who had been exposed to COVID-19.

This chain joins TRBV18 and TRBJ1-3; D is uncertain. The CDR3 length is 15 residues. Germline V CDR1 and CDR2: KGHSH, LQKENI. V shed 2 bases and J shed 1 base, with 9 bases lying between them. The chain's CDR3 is CASSPFGDSGNTIYF. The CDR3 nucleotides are TGTGCCAGCTCACCATTTGGAGATTCTGGAAACACCATATATTTT.

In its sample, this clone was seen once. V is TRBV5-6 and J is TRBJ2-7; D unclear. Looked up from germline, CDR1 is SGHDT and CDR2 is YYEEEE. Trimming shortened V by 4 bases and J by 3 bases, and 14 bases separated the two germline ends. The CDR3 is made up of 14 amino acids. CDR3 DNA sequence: TGTGCCAGCAGCGATCATCCAGGATTCTACGAGCAGTACTTC. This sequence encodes CASSDHPGFYEQYF.

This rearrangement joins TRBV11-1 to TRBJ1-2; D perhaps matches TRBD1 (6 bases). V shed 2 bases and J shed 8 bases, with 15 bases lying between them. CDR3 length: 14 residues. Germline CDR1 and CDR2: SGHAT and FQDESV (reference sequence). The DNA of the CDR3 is TGTGCCAGCAGCTTAACCGGACAGATAGTAGGCTACACCTTC. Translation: CASSLTGQIVGYTF.

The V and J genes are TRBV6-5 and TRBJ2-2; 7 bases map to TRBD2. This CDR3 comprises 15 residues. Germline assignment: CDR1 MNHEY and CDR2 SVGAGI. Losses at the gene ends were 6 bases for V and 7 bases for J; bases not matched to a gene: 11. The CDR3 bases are TGTGCCAGCAGGACCTCGGGCGGGAGTGGCGGGGAGCTGTTTTTT. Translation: CASRTSGGSGGELFF.

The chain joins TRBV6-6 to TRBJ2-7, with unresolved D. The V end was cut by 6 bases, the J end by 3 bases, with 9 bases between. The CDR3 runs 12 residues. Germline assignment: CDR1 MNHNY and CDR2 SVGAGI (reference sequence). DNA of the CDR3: TGTGCCAGCAGCGACTCCGACTACGAGCAGTACTTC. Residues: CASSDSDYEQYF.